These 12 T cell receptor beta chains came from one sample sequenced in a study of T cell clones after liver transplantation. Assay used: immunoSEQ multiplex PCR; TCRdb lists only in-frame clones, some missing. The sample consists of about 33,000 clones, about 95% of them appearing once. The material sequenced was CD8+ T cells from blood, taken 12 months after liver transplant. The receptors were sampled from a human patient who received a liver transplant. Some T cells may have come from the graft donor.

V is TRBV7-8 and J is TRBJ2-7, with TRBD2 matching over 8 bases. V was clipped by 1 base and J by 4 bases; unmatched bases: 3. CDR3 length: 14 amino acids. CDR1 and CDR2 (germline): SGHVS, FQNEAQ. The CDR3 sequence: CASSLDRGGYEQYF. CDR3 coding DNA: TGTGCCAGCAGCTTAGATCGCGGGGGGTACGAGCAGTACTTC. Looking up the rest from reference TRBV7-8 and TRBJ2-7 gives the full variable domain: GAGVSQSPRYKVAKRGQDVALRCDPISGHVSLFWYQQALGQGPEFLTYFQNEAQLDKSGLPSDRFFAERPEGSVSTLKIQRTQQEDSAVYLCASSLDRGGYEQYFGPGTRLTVT.

The CDR3 bases are TGTGCCAGCAGTGTTACTAGCGGGCGAGGAAAGCAGTTCTTC. Translating gives CASSVTSGRGKQFF. The chain is built from TRBV2 and TRBJ2-1, with 9 bases aligning to TRBD2. Germline trimming cut 4 bases from V and 11 bases from J; bases unmatched to any gene: 9. This CDR3 contains 14 residues. Looked up from germline, CDR1 is SNHLY and CDR2 is FYNNEI.

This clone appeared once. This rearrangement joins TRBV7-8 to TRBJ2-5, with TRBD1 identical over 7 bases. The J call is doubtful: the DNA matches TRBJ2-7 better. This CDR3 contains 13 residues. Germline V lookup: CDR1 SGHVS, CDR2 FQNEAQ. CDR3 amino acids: CASSRRDSYEQYF. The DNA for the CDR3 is TGTGCCAGCAGCCGAAGGGACAGCTACGAGCAGTACTTC.

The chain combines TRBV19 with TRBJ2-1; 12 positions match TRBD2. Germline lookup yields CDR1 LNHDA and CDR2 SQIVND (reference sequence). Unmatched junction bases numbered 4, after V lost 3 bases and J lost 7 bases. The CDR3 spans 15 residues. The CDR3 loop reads CASSIAGLAGNEQFF. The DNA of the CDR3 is TGTGCCAGTAGTATCGCCGGACTAGCGGGGAATGAGCAGTTCTTC.

CDR3 sequence (DNA): TGTGCCAGCAGTTACACCGCCGGGACAGGGGGTAACGAGCAGTACTTC. Translated: CASSYTAGTGGNEQYF. The rearrangement links TRBV6-6 to TRBJ2-7; 11 bases match TRBD1. Losses at the gene ends were 2 bases for V and 5 bases for J; bases not matched to a gene: 8. The CDR3 is 16 amino acids. Germline CDR1 is MNHNY and CDR2 is SVGAGI (reference sequence).

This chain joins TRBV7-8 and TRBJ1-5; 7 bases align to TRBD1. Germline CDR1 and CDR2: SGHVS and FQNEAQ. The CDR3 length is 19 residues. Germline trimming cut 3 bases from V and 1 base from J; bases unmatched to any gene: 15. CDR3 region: CASSFNPAAVTGSNQPQHF. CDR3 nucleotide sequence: TGTGCCAGCAGCTTCAATCCAGCTGCGGTGACAGGGAGCAATCAGCCCCAGCATTTT.

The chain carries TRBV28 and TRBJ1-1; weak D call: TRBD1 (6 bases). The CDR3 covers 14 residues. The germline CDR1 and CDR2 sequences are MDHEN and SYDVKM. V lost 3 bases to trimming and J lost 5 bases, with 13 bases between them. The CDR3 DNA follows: TGTGCCAGCAGTTTGACAGGAAGAGGGACTGAAGCTTTCTTT. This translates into CASSLTGRGTEAFF.

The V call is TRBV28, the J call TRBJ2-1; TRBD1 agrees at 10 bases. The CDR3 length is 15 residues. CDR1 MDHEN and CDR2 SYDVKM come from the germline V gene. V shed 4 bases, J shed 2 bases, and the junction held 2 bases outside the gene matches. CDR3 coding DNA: TGTGCCAGCAGTTCGACAGGGGGCGCCTACAATGAGCAGTTCTTC. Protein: CASSSTGGAYNEQFF.

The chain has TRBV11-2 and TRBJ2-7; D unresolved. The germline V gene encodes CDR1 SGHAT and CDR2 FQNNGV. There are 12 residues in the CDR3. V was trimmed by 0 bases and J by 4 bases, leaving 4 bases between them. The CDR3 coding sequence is TGTGCCAGCAGCTTAGAGGGATACGAGCAGTACTTC. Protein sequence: CASSLEGYEQYF.

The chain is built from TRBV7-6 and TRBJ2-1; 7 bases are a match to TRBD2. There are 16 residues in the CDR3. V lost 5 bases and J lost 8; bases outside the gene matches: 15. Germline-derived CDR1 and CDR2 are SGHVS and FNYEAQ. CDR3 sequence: CASSPPGGERGDEQFF. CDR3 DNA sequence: TGTGCCAGCAGCCCCCCTGGGGGGGAGAGAGGGGATGAGCAGTTCTTC. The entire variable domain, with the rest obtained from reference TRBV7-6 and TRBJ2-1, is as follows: GAGVSQSPRYKVTKRGQDVALRCDPISGHVSLYWYRQALGQGPEFLTYFNYEAQQDKSGLPNDRFSAERPEGSISTLTIQRTEQRDSAMYRCASSPPGGERGDEQFFGPGTRLTVL.

The DNA for the CDR3 is TGTGCCAGCAGTGAAGGTCCCACTAGCGGGAGCTCCTACGAGCAGTACTTC. It encodes CASSEGPTSGSSYEQYF. The chain links TRBV2 to TRBJ2-7; 11 nucleotides line up with TRBD2. J lost 0 bases, V lost 1 base, and 5 bases had no gene match. Looked up from germline, CDR1 is SNHLY and CDR2 is FYNNEI. This CDR3 contains 17 residues.

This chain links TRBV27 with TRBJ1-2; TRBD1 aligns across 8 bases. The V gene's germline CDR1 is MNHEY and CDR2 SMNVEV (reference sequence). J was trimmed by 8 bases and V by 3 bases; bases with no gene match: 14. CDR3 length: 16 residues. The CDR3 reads CASSFSQGARLEGYTF. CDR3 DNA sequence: TGTGCCAGCAGTTTTTCCCAGGGGGCGCGTTTAGAAGGCTACACCTTC.